This T cell receptor beta chain was observed in a study of blood T cells in healthy people across ages. Those donating, healthy Caucasian individuals from Russia, were aged roughly 6 to 95. Whole-study findings and limits: Measured against age, TCR beta diversity per million T cells decreased in a roughly linear manner.

A J-beta primer mix and a sample-barcoded 5' primer were used in a second PCR of roughly 6 to 11 cycles. TCRdb recomputed calls from the 5' RACE reads with MiXCR, one row per CDR3 protein. The table shows roughly 1,700,000 distinct CDR3 sequences, with 28% occurring only once. Regarding this clonotype: What it binds is not known.

Germline V gene sequence: CDR1 SGHRS, CDR2 YFSETQ. CDR3 length: 15 residues. V shed 3 bases and J 8 bases; nucleotides not matched to a gene: 7. Input material: blood. This receptor was taken from a woman aged 25 to 39 in good health. The chain has TRBV5-1 and TRBJ1-4, with TRBD1 identical over 10 bases. The CDR3 sequence: CASSSPGQGSEKLFF. The CDR3 DNA reads as TGCGCCAGCAGCTCCCCGGGACAGGGGTCCGAAAAACTGTTTTTT.